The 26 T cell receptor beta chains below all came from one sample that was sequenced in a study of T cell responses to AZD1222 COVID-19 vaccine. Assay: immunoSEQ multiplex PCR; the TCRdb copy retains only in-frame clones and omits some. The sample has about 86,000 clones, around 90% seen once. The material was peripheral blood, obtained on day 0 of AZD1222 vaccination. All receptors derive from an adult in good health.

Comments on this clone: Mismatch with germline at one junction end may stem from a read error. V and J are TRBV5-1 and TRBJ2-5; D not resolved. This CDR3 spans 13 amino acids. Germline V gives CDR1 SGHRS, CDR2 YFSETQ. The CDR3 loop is CASRLDQEETQYF. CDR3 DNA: TGCGCCAGCAGATTGGATCAGGAAGAGACCCAGTACTTC.

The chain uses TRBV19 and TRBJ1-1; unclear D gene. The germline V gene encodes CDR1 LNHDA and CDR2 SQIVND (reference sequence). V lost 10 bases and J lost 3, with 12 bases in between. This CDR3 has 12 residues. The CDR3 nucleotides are TGTGCCACGGCTCTCGGGTACACTGAAGCTTTCTTT. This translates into CATALGYTEAFF. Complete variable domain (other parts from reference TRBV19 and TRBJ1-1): DGGITQSPKYLFRKEGQNVTLSCEQNLNHDAMYWYRQDPGQGLRLIYYSQIVNDFQKGDIAEGYSVSREKKESFPLTVTSAQKNPTAFYLCATALGYTEAFFGQGTRLTVV.

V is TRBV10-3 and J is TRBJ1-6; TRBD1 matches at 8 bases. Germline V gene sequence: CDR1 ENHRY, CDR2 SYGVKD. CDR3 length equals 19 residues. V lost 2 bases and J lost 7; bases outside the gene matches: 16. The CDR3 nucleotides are TGTGCCATCAGTGAGACCACTCAGGGTGCAGGGGGCATAAATTCACCCCTCCACTTT. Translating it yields CAISETTQGAGGINSPLHF.

CDR3 bases: TGTGCCAGCAGCTTATACGAGGGTTCCAACGTCCTGACTTTC. The encoded protein is CASSLYEGSNVLTF. The chain uses TRBV7-8 and TRBJ2-6; TRBD2 might be the D (5 bases). Germline lookup yields CDR1 SGHVS and CDR2 FQNEAQ. The CDR3 covers 14 residues. Trimming shortened V by 2 bases and J by 8 bases, and 10 bases separated the two germline ends. The full variable domain, its missing parts supplied by reference TRBV7-8 and TRBJ2-6, is GAGVSQSPRYKVAKRGQDVALRCDPISGHVSLFWYQQALGQGPEFLTYFQNEAQLDKSGLPSDRFFAERPEGSVSTLKIQRTQQEDSAVYLCASSLYEGSNVLTFGAGSRLTVL.

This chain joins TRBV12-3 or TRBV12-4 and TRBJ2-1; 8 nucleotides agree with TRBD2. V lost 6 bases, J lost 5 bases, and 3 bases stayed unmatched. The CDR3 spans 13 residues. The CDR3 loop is CASSPTSDNEQFF. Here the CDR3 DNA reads TGTGCCAGCAGCCCGACTAGCGACAATGAGCAGTTCTTC.

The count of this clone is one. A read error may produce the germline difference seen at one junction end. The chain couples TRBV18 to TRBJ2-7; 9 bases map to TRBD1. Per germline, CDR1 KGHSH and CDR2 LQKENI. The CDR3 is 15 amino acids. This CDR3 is CASSPPGQGSYEQYF. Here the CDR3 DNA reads TGTGCCAGCTCCCCACCGGGACAGGGCTCCTACGAGCAGTACTTC.

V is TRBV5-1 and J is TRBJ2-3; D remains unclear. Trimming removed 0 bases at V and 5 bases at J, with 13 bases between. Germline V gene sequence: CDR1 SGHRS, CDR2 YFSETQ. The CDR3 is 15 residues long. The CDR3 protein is CASSLEVGSVDTQYF. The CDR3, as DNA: TGCGCCAGCAGCTTGGAAGTGGGTTCGGTAGATACGCAGTATTTT.

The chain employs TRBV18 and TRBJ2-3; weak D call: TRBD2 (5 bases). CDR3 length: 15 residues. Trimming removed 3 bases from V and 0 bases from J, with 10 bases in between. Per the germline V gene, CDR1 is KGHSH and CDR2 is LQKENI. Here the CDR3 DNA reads TGTGCCAGCTCACCCCGGGGTTCTAGCACAGATACGCAGTATTTT. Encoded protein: CASSPRGSSTDTQYF.

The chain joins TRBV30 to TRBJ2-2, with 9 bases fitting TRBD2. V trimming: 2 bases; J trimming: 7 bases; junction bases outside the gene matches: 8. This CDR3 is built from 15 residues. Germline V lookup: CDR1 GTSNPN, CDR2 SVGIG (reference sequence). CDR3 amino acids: CAWSRAGGYIGELFF. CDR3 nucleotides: TGTGCCTGGAGTAGAGCGGGAGGTTATATCGGGGAGCTGTTTTTT.

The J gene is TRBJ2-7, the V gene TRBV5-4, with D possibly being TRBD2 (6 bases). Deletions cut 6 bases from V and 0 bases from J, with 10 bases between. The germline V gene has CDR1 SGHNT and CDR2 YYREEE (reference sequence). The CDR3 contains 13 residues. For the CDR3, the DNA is TGTGCCAGCACCAAAGCGGGCTCCTACGAGCAGTACTTC. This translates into CASTKAGSYEQYF. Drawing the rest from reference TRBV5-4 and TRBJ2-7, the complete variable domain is ETGVTQSPTHLIKTRGQQVTLRCSSQSGHNTVSWYQQALGQGPQFIFQYYREEENGRGNFPPRFSGLQFPNYSSELNVNALELDDSALYLCASTKAGSYEQYFGPGTRLTVT.

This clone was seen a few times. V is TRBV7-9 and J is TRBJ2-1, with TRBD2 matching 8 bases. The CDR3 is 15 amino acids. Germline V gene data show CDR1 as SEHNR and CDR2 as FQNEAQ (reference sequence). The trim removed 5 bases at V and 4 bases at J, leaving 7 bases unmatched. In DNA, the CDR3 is TGTGCCAGCAGCATCCTAGCGGGTACATACAATGAGCAGTTCTTC. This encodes CASSILAGTYNEQFF.

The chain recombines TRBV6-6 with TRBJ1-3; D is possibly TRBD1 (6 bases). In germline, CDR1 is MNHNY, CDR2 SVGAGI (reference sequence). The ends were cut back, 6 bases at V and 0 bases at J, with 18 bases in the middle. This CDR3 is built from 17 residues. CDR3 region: CASRRNRALGSGNTIYF. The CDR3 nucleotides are TGTGCCAGCAGGCGAAACAGGGCCCTGGGCTCTGGAAACACCATATATTTT.

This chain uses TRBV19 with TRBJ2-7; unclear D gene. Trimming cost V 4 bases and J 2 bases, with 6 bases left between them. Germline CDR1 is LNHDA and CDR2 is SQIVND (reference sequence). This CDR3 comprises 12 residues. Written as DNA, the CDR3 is TGTGCCAGTAGTAGCGCCGCCTACGAGCAGTACTTC. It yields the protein CASSSAAYEQYF.

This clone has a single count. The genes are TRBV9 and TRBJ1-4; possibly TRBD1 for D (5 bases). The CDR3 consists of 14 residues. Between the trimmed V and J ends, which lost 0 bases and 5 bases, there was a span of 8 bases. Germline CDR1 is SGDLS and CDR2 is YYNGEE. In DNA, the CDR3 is TGTGCCAGCAGCGTAGGGACACTAAATGAAAAACTGTTTTTT. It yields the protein CASSVGTLNEKLFF.

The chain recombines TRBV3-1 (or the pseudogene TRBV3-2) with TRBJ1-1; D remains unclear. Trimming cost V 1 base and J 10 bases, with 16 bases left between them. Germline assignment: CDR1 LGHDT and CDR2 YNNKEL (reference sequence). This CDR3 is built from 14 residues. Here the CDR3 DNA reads TGTGCCAGCAGCCAAGTCGCGGGAGGGAGTAGAGCTTTCTTT. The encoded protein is CASSQVAGGSRAFF.

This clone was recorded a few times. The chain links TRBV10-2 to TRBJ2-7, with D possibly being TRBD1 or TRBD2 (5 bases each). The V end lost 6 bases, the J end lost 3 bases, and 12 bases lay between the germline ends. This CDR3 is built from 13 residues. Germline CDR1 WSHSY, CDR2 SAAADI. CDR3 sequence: CASSQGDGYEQYF. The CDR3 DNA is TGCGCCAGCAGCCAAGGGGACGGCTACGAGCAGTACTTC.

CDR3 sequence: CASSLATGLSQPQHF. In nucleotides, the CDR3 is TGTGCCAGCAGCTTGGCTACAGGGTTGAGCCAGCCCCAGCATTTT. This sequence joins TRBV5-5 and TRBJ1-5; tentatively, D is TRBD1 (6 bases). Looked up from germline, CDR1 is SGHKS and CDR2 is YYEKEE (reference sequence). V was shortened by 0 bases and J by 7 bases, with 14 bases between the two germline ends. The CDR3 contains 15 residues.

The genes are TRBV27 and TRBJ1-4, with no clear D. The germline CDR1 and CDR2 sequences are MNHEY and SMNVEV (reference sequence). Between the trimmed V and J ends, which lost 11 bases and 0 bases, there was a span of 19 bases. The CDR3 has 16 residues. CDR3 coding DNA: TGTGCCGTTGGCAAGGGAGCTCAATCAACTAATGAAAAACTGTTTTTT. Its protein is CAVGKGAQSTNEKLFF.

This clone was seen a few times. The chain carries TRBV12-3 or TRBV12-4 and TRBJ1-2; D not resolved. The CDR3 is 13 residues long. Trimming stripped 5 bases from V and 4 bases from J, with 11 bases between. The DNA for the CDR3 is TGTGCCAGCAGTCCCCCCCTCGTCTATGGCTACACCTTC. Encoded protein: CASSPPLVYGYTF.

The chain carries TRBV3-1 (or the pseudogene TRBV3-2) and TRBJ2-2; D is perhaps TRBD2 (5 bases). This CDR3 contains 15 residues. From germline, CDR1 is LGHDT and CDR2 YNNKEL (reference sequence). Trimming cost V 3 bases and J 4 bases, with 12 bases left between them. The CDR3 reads CASSQRVPLTGELFF. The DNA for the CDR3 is TGTGCCAGCAGCCAGAGGGTTCCTCTCACCGGGGAGCTGTTTTTT.

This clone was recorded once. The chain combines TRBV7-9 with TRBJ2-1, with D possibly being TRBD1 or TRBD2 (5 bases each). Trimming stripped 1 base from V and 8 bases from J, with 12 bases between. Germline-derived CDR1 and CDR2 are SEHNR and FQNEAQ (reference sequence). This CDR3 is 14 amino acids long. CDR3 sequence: CASSLEARGHEQFF. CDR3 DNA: TGTGCCAGCAGCTTAGAAGCCCGGGGCCATGAGCAGTTCTTC.

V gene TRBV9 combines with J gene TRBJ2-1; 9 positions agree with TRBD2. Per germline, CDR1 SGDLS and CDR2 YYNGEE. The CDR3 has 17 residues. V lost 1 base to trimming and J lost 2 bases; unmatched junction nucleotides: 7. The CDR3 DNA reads TGTGCCAGCAGCGTAATGCGGGAGGGCACCCCCTACAATGAGCAGTTCTTC. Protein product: CASSVMREGTPYNEQFF. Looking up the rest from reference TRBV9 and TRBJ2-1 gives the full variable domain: DSGVTQTPKHLITATGQRVTLRCSPRSGDLSVYWYQQSLDQGLQFLIQYYNGEERAKGNILERFSAQQFPDLHSELNLSSLELGDSALYFCASSVMREGTPYNEQFFGPGTRLTVL.

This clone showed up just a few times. CDR3 sequence reads: CASQGVLNEKLFF. The DNA for the CDR3 is TGTGCCAGTCAGGGGGTCCTTAATGAAAAACTGTTTTTT. This chain links TRBV19 with TRBJ1-4, with 7 bases matching TRBD1. V lost 8 bases, J lost 4 bases, and 4 bases stayed unmatched. Germline V lookup: CDR1 LNHDA, CDR2 SQIVND (reference sequence). The length of the CDR3 is 13 residues.

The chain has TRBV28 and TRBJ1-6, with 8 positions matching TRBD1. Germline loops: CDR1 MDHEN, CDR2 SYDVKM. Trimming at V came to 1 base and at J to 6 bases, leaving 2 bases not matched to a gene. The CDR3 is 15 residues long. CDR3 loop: CASSLSTGGNSPLHF. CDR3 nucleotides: TGTGCCAGCAGTTTATCAACAGGGGGTAATTCACCCCTCCACTTT.

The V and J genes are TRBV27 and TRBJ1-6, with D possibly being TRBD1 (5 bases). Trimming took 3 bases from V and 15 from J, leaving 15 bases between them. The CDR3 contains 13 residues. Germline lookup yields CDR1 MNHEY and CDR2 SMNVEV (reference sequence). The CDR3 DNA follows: TGTGCCAGCAGTTTTGGGGGTCTCGGGAACCTCCACTTT. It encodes CASSFGGLGNLHF.

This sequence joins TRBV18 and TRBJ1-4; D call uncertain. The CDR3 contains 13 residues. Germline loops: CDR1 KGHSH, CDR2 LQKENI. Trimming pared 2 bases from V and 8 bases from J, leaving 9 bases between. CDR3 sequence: CASSPTGREKLFF. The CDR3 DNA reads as TGTGCCAGCTCACCAACCGGGCGGGAAAAACTGTTTTTT.